This record concerns one T cell receptor beta chain sequence. CDR1 is SGDLS, CDR2 YYNGEE, per germline. V was clipped by 2 bases and J by 3 bases, with 8 bases between them. This CDR3 is 13 amino acids long. This sample stems from a study of patients and donors after allogeneic stem cell transplantation. TCRdb called the RT-PCR reads again in MiXCR, with one record for every CDR3 protein. This table holds approximately 210,000 distinct CDR3 sequences, approximately 41% found once. This chain links TRBV9 with TRBJ1-1; D is unresolved. The sequence was obtained from a human donor who was either an allogeneic HSCT recipient or a stem cell or donor lymphocyte infusion donor (not recorded which). It is not recorded whose cells these are; they may come from a transplant donor. Input material: blood, either unsorted or a sorted T cell fraction (not recorded which). The CDR3 sequence: CASSVFTYTEAFF. In nucleotides, the CDR3 is TGTGCCAGCAGCGTTTTCACCTACACTGAAGCTTTCTTT.